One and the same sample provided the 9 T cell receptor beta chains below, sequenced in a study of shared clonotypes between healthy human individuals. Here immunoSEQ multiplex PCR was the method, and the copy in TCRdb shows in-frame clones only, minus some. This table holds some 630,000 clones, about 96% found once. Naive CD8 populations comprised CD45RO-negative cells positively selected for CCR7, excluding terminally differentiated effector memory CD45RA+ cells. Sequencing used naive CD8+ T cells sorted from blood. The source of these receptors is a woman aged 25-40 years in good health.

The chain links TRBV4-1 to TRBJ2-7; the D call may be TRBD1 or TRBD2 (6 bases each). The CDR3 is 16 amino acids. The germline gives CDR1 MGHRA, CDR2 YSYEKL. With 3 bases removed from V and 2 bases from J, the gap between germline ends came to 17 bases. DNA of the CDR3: TGCGCCAGCAGCCACCCCGGGGGCGGGTCTACCTACGAGCAGTACTTC. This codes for CASSHPGGGSTYEQYF.

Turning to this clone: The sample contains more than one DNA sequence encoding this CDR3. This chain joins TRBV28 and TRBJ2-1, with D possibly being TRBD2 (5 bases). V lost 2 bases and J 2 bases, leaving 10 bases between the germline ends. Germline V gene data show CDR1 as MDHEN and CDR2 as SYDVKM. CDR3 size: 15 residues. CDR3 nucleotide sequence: TGTGCCAGCAGTTTAGGTCGGGGAGCCTACAATGAGCAGTTCTTC. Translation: CASSLGRGAYNEQFF.

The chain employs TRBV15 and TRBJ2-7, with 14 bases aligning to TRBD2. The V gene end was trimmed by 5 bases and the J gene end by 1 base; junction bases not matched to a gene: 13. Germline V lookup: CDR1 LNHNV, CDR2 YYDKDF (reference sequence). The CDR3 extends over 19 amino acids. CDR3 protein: CATSLPPGTSGRESYEQYF. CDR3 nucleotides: TGTGCCACCAGCCTACCACCGGGGACTAGCGGGAGAGAATCCTACGAGCAGTACTTC.

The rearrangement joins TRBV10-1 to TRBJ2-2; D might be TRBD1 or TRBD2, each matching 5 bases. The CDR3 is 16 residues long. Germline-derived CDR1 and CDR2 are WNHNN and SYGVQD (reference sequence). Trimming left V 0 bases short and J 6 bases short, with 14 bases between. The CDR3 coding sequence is TGCGCCAGCAGTGAGTCTCGGGGACCCTCTCCCGGGGAGCTGTTTTTT. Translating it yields CASSESRGPSPGELFF.

The CDR3 nucleotides read TGTGCCAGTAGTATGATGGGTGAGGGCTACACCTTC. It specifies CASSMMGEGYTF. The rearrangement links TRBV19 to TRBJ1-2; D unclear. The germline gives CDR1 LNHDA, CDR2 SQIVND (reference sequence). This CDR3 contains 12 residues. The V gene lost 3 bases and the J gene lost 8 bases, with 10 bases spanning the gap.

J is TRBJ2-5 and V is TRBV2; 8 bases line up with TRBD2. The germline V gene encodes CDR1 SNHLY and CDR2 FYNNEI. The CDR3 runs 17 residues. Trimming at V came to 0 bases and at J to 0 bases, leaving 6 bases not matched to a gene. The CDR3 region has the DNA TGTGCCAGCAGTGAAGCCACGTCTAGCGGGTACCAAGAGACCCAGTACTTC. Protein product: CASSEATSSGYQETQYF.

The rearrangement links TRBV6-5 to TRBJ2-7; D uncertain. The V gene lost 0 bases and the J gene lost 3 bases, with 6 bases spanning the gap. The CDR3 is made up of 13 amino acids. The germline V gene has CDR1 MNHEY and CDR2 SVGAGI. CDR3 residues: CASSYSGLYEQYF. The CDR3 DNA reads TGTGCCAGCAGTTACTCCGGGCTCTACGAGCAGTACTTC.

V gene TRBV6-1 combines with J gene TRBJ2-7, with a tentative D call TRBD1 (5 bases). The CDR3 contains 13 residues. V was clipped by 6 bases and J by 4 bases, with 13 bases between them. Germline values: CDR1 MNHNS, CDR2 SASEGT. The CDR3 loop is CASRVRGSYEQYF. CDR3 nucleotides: TGTGCCAGCAGGGTTAGGGGTAGTTACGAGCAGTACTTC.

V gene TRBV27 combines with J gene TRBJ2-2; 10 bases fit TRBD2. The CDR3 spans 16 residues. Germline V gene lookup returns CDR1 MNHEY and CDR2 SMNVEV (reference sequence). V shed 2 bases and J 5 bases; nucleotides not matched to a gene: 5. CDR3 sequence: CASSLPSGSSTGELFF. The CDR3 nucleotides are TGTGCCAGCAGTTTACCTAGCGGGAGTAGTACCGGGGAGCTGTTTTTT.